This is a list of T cell receptor beta chains from one sample in a study of technical replicates of blood from several donors. Generated by immunoSEQ multiplex PCR, the TCRdb table keeps only in-frame clones and is missing some. The table records 60,000 to 75,000 clones, 95% to 97% of them present only once. Sequenced sample: T cells isolated from PBMCs. Receptors originate from a human donor in good health. CDR3s include the opening cysteine and the closing phenylalanine or tryptophan. Each record gives: J gene, V gene, clone size, D gene, CDR3 DNA, CDR3 protein. The D gene is left open where the match is weak. Only part of the rows carry a size: once, few, many, or a class if the clone is expanded.

j_call: TRBJ2-2; v_call: TRBV30; clone_size: .; d_call: .; cdr3_nt: TGTGCCTGGAACTCTTTGGGGACTTCCACCGGGGAGCTGTTTTTT; cdr3_aa: CAWNSLGTSTGELFF
j_call: TRBJ2-7; v_call: TRBV28; clone_size: .; d_call: .; cdr3_nt: TGTGCCAGCAGGTCGGGACTCAACAGATACGAGCAGTACTTC; cdr3_aa: CASRSGLNRYEQYF
j_call: TRBJ2-1; v_call: TRBV7-8; clone_size: .; d_call: .; cdr3_nt: TGTGCCAGCAGCTTGACAGTTACCTACAATGAGCAGTTCTTC; cdr3_aa: CASSLTVTYNEQFF
j_call: TRBJ2-2; v_call: TRBV30; clone_size: .; d_call: .; cdr3_nt: TGTGCCTGGAGTGTTACTAGCTCGAACACCGGGGAGCTGTTTTTT; cdr3_aa: CAWSVTSSNTGELFF
j_call: TRBJ2-1; v_call: TRBV7-2; clone_size: .; d_call: TRBD2; cdr3_nt: TGTGCCAGCAGCTTAGCCGGGACTAGCGGGGCCTACAATGAGCAGTTCTTC; cdr3_aa: CASSLAGTSGAYNEQFF
j_call: TRBJ2-1; v_call: TRBV11-1; clone_size: .; d_call: TRBD1; cdr3_nt: TGTGCCAGCAGCCCAGACAGGGGCCATGAGCAGTTCTTC; cdr3_aa: CASSPDRGHEQFF
j_call: TRBJ2-5; v_call: TRBV29-1; clone_size: .; d_call: .; cdr3_nt: TGCAGCGTCCCATCCATAATACTACCCACCCGGGAGACCCAGTACTTC; cdr3_aa: CSVPSIILPTRETQYF
j_call: TRBJ2-7; v_call: TRBV15; clone_size: .; d_call: .; cdr3_nt: TGTGCCACCAGCAGGGGCCCGTCCAAGTACGAGCAGTACTTC; cdr3_aa: CATSRGPSKYEQYF
j_call: TRBJ2-3; v_call: TRBV19; clone_size: .; d_call: .; cdr3_nt: TGTGCCAGTAGTAGCGGGACAGCCACAGATACGCAGTATTTT; cdr3_aa: CASSSGTATDTQYF
j_call: TRBJ2-1; v_call: TRBV4-1; clone_size: .; d_call: TRBD2; cdr3_nt: TGCGCCAGCAGCCAAGGTCCGGGACTAGGCACAGGTGAGCAGTTCTTC; cdr3_aa: CASSQGPGLGTGEQFF
j_call: TRBJ2-7; v_call: TRBV18; clone_size: .; d_call: .; cdr3_nt: TGTGCCAGCTCACTCGAGGGTCTTTCCTACGAGCAGTACTTC; cdr3_aa: CASSLEGLSYEQYF
j_call: TRBJ1-2; v_call: TRBV20-1; clone_size: .; d_call: .; cdr3_nt: TGCAGTGCGGGACAAAACTATGGCTACACCTTC; cdr3_aa: CSAGQNYGYTF
j_call: TRBJ1-1; v_call: TRBV30; clone_size: .; d_call: .; cdr3_nt: TGTGCCTGGAGCGGAGGCTATGAAGCTTTCTTT; cdr3_aa: CAWSGGYEAFF
j_call: TRBJ1-2; v_call: TRBV7-6; clone_size: .; d_call: TRBD1; cdr3_nt: TGTGCCAGCAGCACCATTGGGACAGCTGGGAACTATGGCTACACCTTC; cdr3_aa: CASSTIGTAGNYGYTF
j_call: TRBJ1-2; v_call: TRBV10-3; clone_size: .; d_call: TRBD1; cdr3_nt: TGTGCCATCGGGCATCCGGACAGGGTATTAGTCTATGGCTACACCTTC; cdr3_aa: CAIGHPDRVLVYGYTF
j_call: TRBJ2-1; v_call: TRBV27; clone_size: .; d_call: TRBD2; cdr3_nt: TGTGCCAGCAGTTGGGGAACTAGCGGTCTTGTCTTC; cdr3_aa: CASSWGTSGLVF
j_call: TRBJ2-3; v_call: TRBV5-1; clone_size: .; d_call: TRBD1; cdr3_nt: TGCGCCAGCAGCGGATCCGGGACAGGAGACCTTACTAGCACAGATACGCAGTATTTT; cdr3_aa: CASSGSGTGDLTSTDTQYF
j_call: TRBJ1-2; v_call: TRBV28; clone_size: .; d_call: .; cdr3_nt: TGTGCCAGCGCTCAAACCTCGGGAGGGAATGGCTACACCTTC; cdr3_aa: CASAQTSGGNGYTF
j_call: TRBJ2-2; v_call: TRBV2; clone_size: .; d_call: TRBD1; cdr3_nt: TGTGCCAGCAGTCGGGACAGGTCTAACACCGGGGAGCTGTTTTTT; cdr3_aa: CASSRDRSNTGELFF
j_call: TRBJ2-7; v_call: TRBV7-2; clone_size: .; d_call: .; cdr3_nt: TGTGCCAGCAGCTTAGTTGATACAGGATTCTACGAGCAGTACTTC; cdr3_aa: CASSLVDTGFYEQYF
j_call: TRBJ1-1; v_call: TRBV15; clone_size: .; d_call: .; cdr3_nt: TGTGCCACCAGCAGAGTTGGGGGGACTGAAGCTTTCTTT; cdr3_aa: CATSRVGGTEAFF
j_call: TRBJ2-2; v_call: TRBV27; clone_size: .; d_call: .; cdr3_nt: TGTGCCAGCAGTTTGCAACTATTTAACACCGGGGAGCTGTTTTTT; cdr3_aa: CASSLQLFNTGELFF
j_call: TRBJ1-1; v_call: TRBV4-2; clone_size: .; d_call: .; cdr3_nt: TGTGCCAGCAAGACACAGGCTGGCACTGAAGCTTTCTTT; cdr3_aa: CASKTQAGTEAFF
j_call: TRBJ2-1; v_call: TRBV6-1; clone_size: .; d_call: TRBD2; cdr3_nt: TGTGCCAGCGACGTGAGCGGGATGACCTACAATGAGCAGTTCTTC; cdr3_aa: CASDVSGMTYNEQFF
j_call: TRBJ1-4; v_call: TRBV20-1; clone_size: .; d_call: .; cdr3_nt: TGCAGTGCTAATTCCGGAAAACTGTTTTTT; cdr3_aa: CSANSGKLFF
j_call: TRBJ1-1; v_call: TRBV4-3; clone_size: .; d_call: .; cdr3_nt: TGCGCCAGCAGCCAGGGCAGGGGAACTGAAGCTTTCTTT; cdr3_aa: CASSQGRGTEAFF
j_call: TRBJ2-1; v_call: TRBV19; clone_size: .; d_call: TRBD2; cdr3_nt: TGTGCCAGTAGCAGTAGCGGGAACTCCTACAATGAGCAGTTCTTC; cdr3_aa: CASSSSGNSYNEQFF
j_call: TRBJ2-4; v_call: TRBV11-3; clone_size: .; d_call: .; cdr3_nt: TGTGCCAGCAGCTTTGAGGCCATGTTCGGGGGGCGCGAAAACATTCAGTACTTC; cdr3_aa: CASSFEAMFGGRENIQYF
j_call: TRBJ2-7; v_call: TRBV29-1; clone_size: .; d_call: TRBD2; cdr3_nt: TGCAGCGTTGAAGGGACTAGCGGGACCTCCTACGAGCAGTACTTC; cdr3_aa: CSVEGTSGTSYEQYF
j_call: TRBJ1-2; v_call: TRBV6-6; clone_size: .; d_call: TRBD1; cdr3_nt: TGTGCCAGCAGGTCACACGGACAGGCACAAGGCTACACCTTC; cdr3_aa: CASRSHGQAQGYTF
j_call: TRBJ2-7; v_call: TRBV6-1; clone_size: .; d_call: TRBD1; cdr3_nt: TGTGCCAGCAGTGGTCTTCGGCAGGGACAGGGAACCTACGAGCAGTACTTC; cdr3_aa: CASSGLRQGQGTYEQYF
j_call: TRBJ2-2; v_call: TRBV7-3; clone_size: .; d_call: .; cdr3_nt: TGTGCCAGCAGCTTTAGTTCCGGGGAGCTGTTTTTT; cdr3_aa: CASSFSSGELFF
j_call: TRBJ2-6; v_call: TRBV25-1; clone_size: .; d_call: .; cdr3_nt: TGTGCCAGCAGTACACAGGGCTTTAGCTCTGGGGCCAACGTCCTGACTTTC; cdr3_aa: CASSTQGFSSGANVLTF
j_call: TRBJ2-3; v_call: TRBV4-2; clone_size: once; d_call: TRBD2; cdr3_nt: TGTGCCAGCAGCCAAGCCTCGGCGGGAGGGCCCCAAGATACGCAGTATTTT; cdr3_aa: CASSQASAGGPQDTQYF
j_call: TRBJ1-1; v_call: TRBV5-1; clone_size: .; d_call: .; cdr3_nt: TGCGCCAGCAGCTTGGACGGGGGGGACACTGAAGCTTTCTTT; cdr3_aa: CASSLDGGDTEAFF
j_call: TRBJ2-5; v_call: TRBV5-8; clone_size: .; d_call: TRBD1; cdr3_nt: TGTGCCAGCAGCCTAGGGACAGGGCCTGCCCAAGAGACCCAGTACTTC; cdr3_aa: CASSLGTGPAQETQYF
j_call: TRBJ2-7; v_call: TRBV30; clone_size: once; d_call: .; cdr3_nt: TGTGCCTGGACTCGGCTCACAGGGACCCACGAGCAGTACTTC; cdr3_aa: CAWTRLTGTHEQYF
j_call: TRBJ2-7; v_call: TRBV4-1; clone_size: .; d_call: TRBD1; cdr3_nt: TGCGCCAGCAGGGGTAGACAGGGGTTCGGCGAGCAGTACTTC; cdr3_aa: CASRGRQGFGEQYF
j_call: TRBJ2-7; v_call: TRBV28; clone_size: .; d_call: .; cdr3_nt: TGTGCCAGCAGCGATCCACAGGTGAGCTCCTACGAGCAGTACTTC; cdr3_aa: CASSDPQVSSYEQYF
j_call: TRBJ2-1; v_call: TRBV7-6; clone_size: .; d_call: TRBD2; cdr3_nt: TGTGCCAGCAGCTTAGATTTAGCGGGAGTTGATGAGCAGTTCTTC; cdr3_aa: CASSLDLAGVDEQFF